This T cell receptor (beta chain) appears in the sequencing data of a study of cytomegalovirus exposure and HLA in healthy donors. Study conclusions and caveats: The only immune exposure information that was available was CMV serostatus. Some highly shared sequence variants likely arose as a pipeline artifact.

About this clone itself: Its antigen is still unknown.

The CDR3 length is 16 residues. CDR1 SGHRS and CDR2 YFSETQ come from the germline V gene. J lost 4 bases, V lost 1 base, and 7 bases had no gene match. 60 Vbeta and 13 Jbeta primers were used in PCR. Sequencing used immunoSEQ multiplex PCR; TCRdb keeps in-frame clones, though not all of them. The table has 200,000 to 250,000 clones, around 80% seen once. This sequence was found in a woman in her thirties or forties in good health and CMV-seronegative. The sequenced sample was PBMCs. This chain uses TRBV5-1 with TRBJ1-3, with TRBD1 matching 8 bases. The CDR3 sequence is CASSLQRQGTGNTIYF. CDR3 sequence (DNA): TGCGCCAGCAGCTTGCAGAGACAGGGGACAGGAAACACCATATATTTT.